The present TCR beta chain was sequenced within a study of OX40 agonist ivuxolimab in advanced cancers. As for the study in general: The dose-escalation cohort had hepatocellular carcinoma, melanoma, renal cell or head and neck cancer.

Germline trimming cut 6 bases from V and 1 base from J; bases unmatched to any gene: 10. The CDR3 totals 16 residues. The germline CDR1 and CDR2 sequences are SGHVS and FNYEAQ. The method was immunoSEQ multiplex PCR; TCRdb's version includes in-frame clones alone and lacks a portion of them. The sample carries tens of thousands of clones, nearly 90% recorded once. The chain carries TRBV7-6 and TRBJ2-5; 8 bases align to TRBD1. This specimen consisted of CD4+ or CD8+ T cells sorted from blood, obtained in a trial of the OX40 agonist ivuxolimab. The source is an adult with an advanced solid tumor such as melanoma, head and neck, liver or kidney cancer. The CDR3 protein is CASSRGQGATQETQYF. CDR3 sequence (DNA): TGTGCCAGCAGTCGGGGGCAGGGGGCTACCCAAGAGACCCAGTACTTC.